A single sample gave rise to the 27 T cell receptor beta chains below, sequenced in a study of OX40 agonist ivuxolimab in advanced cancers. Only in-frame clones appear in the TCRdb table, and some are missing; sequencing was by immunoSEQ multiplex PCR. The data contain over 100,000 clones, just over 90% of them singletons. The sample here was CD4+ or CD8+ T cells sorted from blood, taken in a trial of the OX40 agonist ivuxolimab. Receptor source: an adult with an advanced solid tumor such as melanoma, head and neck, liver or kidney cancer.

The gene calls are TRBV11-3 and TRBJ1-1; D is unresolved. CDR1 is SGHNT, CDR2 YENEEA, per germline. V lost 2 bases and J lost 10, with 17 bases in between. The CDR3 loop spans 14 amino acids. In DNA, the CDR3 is TGTGCCAGCAGCTTAAAAAACGTCGCGCGCGGAGCTTTCTTT. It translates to CASSLKNVARGAFF. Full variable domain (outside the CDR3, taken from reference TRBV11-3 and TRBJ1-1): EAGVVQSPRYKIIEKKQPVAFWCNPISGHNTLYWYLQNLGQGPELLIRYENEEAVDDSQLPKDRFSAERLKGVDSTLKIQPAELGDSAVYLCASSLKNVARGAFFGQGTRLTVV.

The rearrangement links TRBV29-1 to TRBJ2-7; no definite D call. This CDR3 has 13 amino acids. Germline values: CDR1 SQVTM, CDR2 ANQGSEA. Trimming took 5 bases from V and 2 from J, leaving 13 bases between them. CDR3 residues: CSVLQTTTYEQYF. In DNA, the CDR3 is TGCAGCGTTCTCCAAACCACCACCTACGAGCAGTACTTC.

In DNA, the CDR3 is TGTGCCAGCAGCCAGGGACAGAATTCTGGGGCCAACGTCCTGACTTTC. It codes for CASSQGQNSGANVLTF. The rearrangement links TRBV11-3 to TRBJ2-6; 7 nucleotides align to TRBD1. The CDR3 is 16 amino acids. V shed 5 bases, J shed 1 base, and the junction held 5 bases outside the gene matches. Germline loops: CDR1 SGHNT, CDR2 YENEEA.

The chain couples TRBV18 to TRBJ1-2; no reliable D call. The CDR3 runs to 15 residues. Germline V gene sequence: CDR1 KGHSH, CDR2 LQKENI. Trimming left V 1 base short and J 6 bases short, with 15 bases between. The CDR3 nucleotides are TGTGCCAGCTCACCACAGCAAGGGAGGACGGATGGCTACACCTTC. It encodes CASSPQQGRTDGYTF.

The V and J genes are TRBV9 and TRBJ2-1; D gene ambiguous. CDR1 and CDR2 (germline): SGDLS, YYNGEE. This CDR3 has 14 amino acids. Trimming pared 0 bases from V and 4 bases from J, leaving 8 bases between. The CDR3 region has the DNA TGTGCCAGCAGCGTAGCCGCTAATTACAATGAGCAGTTCTTC. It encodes CASSVAANYNEQFF.

The CDR3 bases are TGTGCCAGCAGTTTCGACAGGGGGGGCTATGGCTACACCTTC. Protein product: CASSFDRGGYGYTF. The rearrangement joins TRBV28 to TRBJ1-2, with 9 bases lining up with TRBD1. The CDR3 is 14 residues long. Germline V CDR1 and CDR2: MDHEN, SYDVKM. J was trimmed by 4 bases and V by 3 bases; bases with no gene match: 3.

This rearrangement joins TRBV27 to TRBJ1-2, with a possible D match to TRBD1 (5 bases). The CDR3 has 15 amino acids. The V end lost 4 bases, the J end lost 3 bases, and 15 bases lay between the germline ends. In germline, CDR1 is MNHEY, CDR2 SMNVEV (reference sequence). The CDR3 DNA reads TGTGCCAGCAGTTCGAAGGGACGGCCAGACTATGGCTACACCTTC. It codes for CASSSKGRPDYGYTF.

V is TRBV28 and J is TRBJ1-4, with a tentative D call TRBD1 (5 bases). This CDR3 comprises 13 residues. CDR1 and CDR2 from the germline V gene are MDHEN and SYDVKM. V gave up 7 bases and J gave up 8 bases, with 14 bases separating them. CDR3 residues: CASTGGGLEKLFF. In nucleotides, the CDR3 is TGTGCCAGCACTGGGGGTGGCTTGGAAAAACTGTTTTTT. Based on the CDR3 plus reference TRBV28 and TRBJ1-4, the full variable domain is DVKVTQSSRYLVKRTGEKVFLECVQDMDHENMFWYRQDPGLGLRLIYFSYDVKMKEKGDIPEGYSVSREKKERFSLILESASTNQTSMYLCASTGGGLEKLFFGSGTQLSVL.

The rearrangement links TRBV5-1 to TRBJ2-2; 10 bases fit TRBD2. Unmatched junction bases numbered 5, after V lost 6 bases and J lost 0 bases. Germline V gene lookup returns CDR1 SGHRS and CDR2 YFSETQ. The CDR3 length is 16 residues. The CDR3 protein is CASTLSGGTNTGELFF. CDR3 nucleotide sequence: TGCGCCAGCACCCTTAGCGGGGGGACGAACACCGGGGAGCTGTTTTTT.

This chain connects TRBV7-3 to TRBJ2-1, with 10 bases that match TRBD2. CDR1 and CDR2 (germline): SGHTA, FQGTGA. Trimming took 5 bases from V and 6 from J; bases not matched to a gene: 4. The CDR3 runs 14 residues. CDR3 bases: TGTGCCAGCAGCCCCGGGACTAGCGCCAATGAGCAGTTCTTC. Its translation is CASSPGTSANEQFF.

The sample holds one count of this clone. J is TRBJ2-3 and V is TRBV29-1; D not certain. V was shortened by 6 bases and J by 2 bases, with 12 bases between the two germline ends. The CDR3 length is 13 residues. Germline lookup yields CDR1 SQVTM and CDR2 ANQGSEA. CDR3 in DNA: TGCAGCGTCATGATGGGGTACACAGATACGCAGTATTTT. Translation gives CSVMMGYTDTQYF.

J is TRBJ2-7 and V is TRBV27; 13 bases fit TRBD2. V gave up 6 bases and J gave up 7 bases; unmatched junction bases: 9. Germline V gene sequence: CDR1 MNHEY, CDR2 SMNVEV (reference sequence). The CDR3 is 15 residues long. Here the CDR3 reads CASSLLAGGAREQYF. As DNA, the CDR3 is TGTGCCAGCAGCCTACTAGCGGGAGGGGCGCGTGAGCAGTACTTC.

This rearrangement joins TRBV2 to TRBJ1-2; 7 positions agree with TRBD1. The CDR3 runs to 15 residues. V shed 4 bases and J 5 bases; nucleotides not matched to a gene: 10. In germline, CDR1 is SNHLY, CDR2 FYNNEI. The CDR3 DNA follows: TGTGCCAGCAGTGTCGGGGAGGGGGCTCGGTATGGCTACACCTTC. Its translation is CASSVGEGARYGYTF.

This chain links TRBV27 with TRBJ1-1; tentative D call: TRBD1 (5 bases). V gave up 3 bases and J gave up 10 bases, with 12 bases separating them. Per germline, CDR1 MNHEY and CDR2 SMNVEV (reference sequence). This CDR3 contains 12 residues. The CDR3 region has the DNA TGTGCCAGCAGTTTGCGGGGCGAGAGAGCTTTCTTT. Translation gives CASSLRGERAFF.

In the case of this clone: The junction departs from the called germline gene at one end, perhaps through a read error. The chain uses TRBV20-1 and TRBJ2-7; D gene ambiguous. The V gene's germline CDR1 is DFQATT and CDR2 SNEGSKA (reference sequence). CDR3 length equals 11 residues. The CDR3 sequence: CSAPRGDTAVF. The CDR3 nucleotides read TGCAGTGCCCCGAGAGGCGACACGGCAGTCTTC.

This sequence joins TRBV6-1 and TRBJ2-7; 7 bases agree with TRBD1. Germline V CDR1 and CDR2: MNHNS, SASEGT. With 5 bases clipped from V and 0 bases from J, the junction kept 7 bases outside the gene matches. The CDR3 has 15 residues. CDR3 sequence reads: CASSSGTANSYEQYF. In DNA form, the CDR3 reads TGTGCCAGCAGTTCTGGGACAGCGAACTCCTACGAGCAGTACTTC.

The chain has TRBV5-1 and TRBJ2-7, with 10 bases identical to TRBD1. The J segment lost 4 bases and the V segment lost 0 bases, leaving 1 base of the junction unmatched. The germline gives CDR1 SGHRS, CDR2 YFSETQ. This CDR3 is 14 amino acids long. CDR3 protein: CASSLGDRGYEQYF. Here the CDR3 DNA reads TGCGCCAGCAGCTTGGGGGACAGGGGATACGAGCAGTACTTC. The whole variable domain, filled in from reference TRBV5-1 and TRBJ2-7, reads KAGVTQTPRYLIKTRGQQVTLSCSPISGHRSVSWYQQTPGQGLQFLFEYFSETQRNKGNFPGRFSGRQFSNSRSEMNVSTLELGDSALYLCASSLGDRGYEQYFGPGTRLTVT.

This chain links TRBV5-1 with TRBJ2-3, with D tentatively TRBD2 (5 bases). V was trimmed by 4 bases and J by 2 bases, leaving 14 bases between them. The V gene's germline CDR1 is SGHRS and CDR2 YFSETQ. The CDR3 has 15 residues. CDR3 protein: CASSLGVGDTDTQYF. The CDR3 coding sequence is TGCGCCAGCAGCCTCGGGGTGGGAGACACAGATACGCAGTATTTT.

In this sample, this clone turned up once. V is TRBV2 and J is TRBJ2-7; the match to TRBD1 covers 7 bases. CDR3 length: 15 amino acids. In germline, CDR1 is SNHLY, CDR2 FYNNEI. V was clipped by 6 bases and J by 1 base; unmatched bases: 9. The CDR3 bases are TGTGCCAGCAGGGGAGACAGGGTGCCGTCCTACGAGCAGTACTTC. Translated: CASRGDRVPSYEQYF.

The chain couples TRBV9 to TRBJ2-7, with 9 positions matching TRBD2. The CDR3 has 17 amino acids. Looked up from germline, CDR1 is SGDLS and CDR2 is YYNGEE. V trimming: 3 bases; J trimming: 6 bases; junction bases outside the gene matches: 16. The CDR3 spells CASSAERSGTSISEQYF. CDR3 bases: TGTGCCAGCAGCGCGGAGAGGTCCGGGACTAGCATCTCCGAGCAGTACTTC.

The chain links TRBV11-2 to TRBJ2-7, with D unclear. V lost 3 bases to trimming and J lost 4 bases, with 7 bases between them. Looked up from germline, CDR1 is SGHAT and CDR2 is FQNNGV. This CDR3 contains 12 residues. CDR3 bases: TGTGCCAGCAGCTTCTCCGATTACGAGCAGTACTTC. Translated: CASSFSDYEQYF.

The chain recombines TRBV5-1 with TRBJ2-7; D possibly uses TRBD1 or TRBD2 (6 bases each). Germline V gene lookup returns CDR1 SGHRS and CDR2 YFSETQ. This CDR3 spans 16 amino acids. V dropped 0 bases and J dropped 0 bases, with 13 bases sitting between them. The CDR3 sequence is CASSLAGAGLSYEQYF. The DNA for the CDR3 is TGCGCCAGCAGCTTGGCGGGGGCAGGACTCTCCTACGAGCAGTACTTC.

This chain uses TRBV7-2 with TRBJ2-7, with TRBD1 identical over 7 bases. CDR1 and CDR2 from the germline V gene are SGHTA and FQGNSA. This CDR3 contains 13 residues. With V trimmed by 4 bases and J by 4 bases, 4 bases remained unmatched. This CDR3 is CASSSNRGYEQYF. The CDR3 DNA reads TGTGCCAGCAGCTCCAACAGGGGATACGAGCAGTACTTC.

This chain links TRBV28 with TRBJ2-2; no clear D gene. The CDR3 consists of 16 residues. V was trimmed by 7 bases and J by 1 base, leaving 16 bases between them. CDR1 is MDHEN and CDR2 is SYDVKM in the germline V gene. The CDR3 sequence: CASIPYGNRNTGELFF. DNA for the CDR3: TGTGCCAGCATCCCCTATGGGAATCGGAACACCGGGGAGCTGTTTTTT.

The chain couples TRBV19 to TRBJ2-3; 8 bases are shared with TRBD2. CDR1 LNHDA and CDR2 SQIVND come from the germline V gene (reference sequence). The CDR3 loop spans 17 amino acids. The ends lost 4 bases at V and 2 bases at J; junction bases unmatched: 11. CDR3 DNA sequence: TGTGCCAGTAGTACCCCCTTAGCGGGACCTCACACAGATACGCAGTATTTT. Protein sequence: CASSTPLAGPHTDTQYF.

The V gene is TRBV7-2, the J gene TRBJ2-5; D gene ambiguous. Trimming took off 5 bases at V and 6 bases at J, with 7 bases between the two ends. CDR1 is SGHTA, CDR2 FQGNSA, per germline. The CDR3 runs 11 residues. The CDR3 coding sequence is TGTGCCAGCAGCCGAAGGCAGACCCAGTACTTC. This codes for CASSRRQTQYF.

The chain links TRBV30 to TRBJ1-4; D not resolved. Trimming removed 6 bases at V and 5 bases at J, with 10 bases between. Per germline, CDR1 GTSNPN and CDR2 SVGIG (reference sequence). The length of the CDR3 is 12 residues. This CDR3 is CACLRVNEKLFF. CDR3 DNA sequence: TGTGCCTGTTTGAGGGTCAATGAAAAACTGTTTTTT.